This T cell receptor (beta chain) originates from a study of shared clonotypes between healthy human individuals. There are 15 residues in the CDR3. V trimming: 4 bases; J trimming: 4 bases; junction bases outside the gene matches: 5. The germline V gene encodes CDR1 MNHEY and CDR2 SMNVEV (reference sequence). Assay execution proceeded at the deep level. Every subset had its genomic DNA shared out evenly among several immunoSEQ plates. Sorted-subset replicate PCR reactions were performed with about 200 ng DNA, corresponding to tens of thousands of T cell genomes. Sequencing used immunoSEQ multiplex PCR; TCRdb keeps in-frame clones, though not all of them. The sample holds approximately 350,000 clones, approximately 79% seen once.

V and J are TRBV27 and TRBJ2-5; 11 nucleotides agree with TRBD1. The material sequenced was memory CD4+ T cells sorted from blood. Specified subset: CD45RA-negative fraction. The receptor was derived from a man aged 25 to 45 in good health. The CDR3 region is CASSSGTGGRETQYF. The CDR3 bases are TGTGCCAGCAGTTCCGGGACAGGGGGACGAGAGACCCAGTACTTC.